The 25 T cell receptor beta chains reported below all come from one sample, sequenced in a study of blood T cell repertoires in COVID-19. Sequencing used immunoSEQ multiplex PCR; TCRdb keeps in-frame clones, though not all of them. The table shows roughly 76,000 clones, with 70% to 90% occurring only once. The sequenced sample consisted of peripheral blood. All receptors derive from a man younger than 40 with acute or convalescent COVID-19.

The chain carries TRBV3-1 (or the pseudogene TRBV3-2) and TRBJ1-4; 9 bases fit TRBD1. Losses at the gene ends were 4 bases for V and 4 bases for J; bases not matched to a gene: 1. Germline CDR1 LGHDT, CDR2 YNNKEL (reference sequence). The CDR3 has 14 amino acids. DNA for the CDR3: TGTGCCAGCAGCCCGGGACAGGGTAATGAAAAACTGTTTTTT. Translation gives CASSPGQGNEKLFF.

This clone was seen once. The chain carries TRBV7-9 and TRBJ2-7, with 10 positions matching TRBD2. The ends lost 4 bases at V and 3 bases at J; junction bases unmatched: 6. The CDR3 spans 15 residues. The germline V gene has CDR1 SEHNR and CDR2 FQNEAQ (reference sequence). CDR3 amino acids: CASSSGLAVNYEQYF. The CDR3 DNA follows: TGTGCCAGCAGCTCAGGACTAGCGGTAAACTACGAGCAGTACTTC.

This clone showed up just once. The chain is built from TRBV28 and TRBJ1-6, with 8 bases that match TRBD1. The V gene end was trimmed by 6 bases and the J gene end by 9 bases; junction bases not matched to a gene: 7. The CDR3 runs to 14 residues. From germline, CDR1 is MDHEN and CDR2 SYDVKM. The CDR3 DNA follows: TGTGCCAGCAGCCCGACAGGGGACAGTTCACCCCTCCACTTT. Protein sequence: CASSPTGDSSPLHF.

This chain joins TRBV7-2 and TRBJ2-1, with TRBD2 matching 7 bases. CDR3 length: 15 amino acids. Germline CDR1 reads SGHTA; CDR2 reads FQGNSA. Unmatched junction bases numbered 9, after V lost 5 bases and J lost 5 bases. CDR3 protein: CASSPSSGGDNEQFF. In DNA, the CDR3 is TGTGCCAGCAGCCCCAGTTCTGGGGGGGACAATGAGCAGTTCTTC.

V and J are TRBV19 and TRBJ2-1; a weak D match, TRBD2 (6 bases). Germline-derived CDR1 and CDR2 are LNHDA and SQIVND (reference sequence). The V and J ends lost 11 bases and 4 bases respectively, with 18 bases between them. The CDR3 totals 14 residues. CDR3 loop: CASTGTGAYNEQFF. CDR3 nucleotide sequence: TGTGCCTCCACCGGGACTGGGGCTTACAATGAGCAGTTCTTC.

The chain uses TRBV12-3 or TRBV12-4 and TRBJ2-7; maybe TRBD2 (6 bases). The V and J ends lost 8 bases and 5 bases respectively, with 13 bases between them. The length of the CDR3 is 12 residues. DNA of the CDR3: TGTGCCAGCCTGGGGGGAGAAGACGAGCAGTACTTC. Residues: CASLGGEDEQYF.

The chain combines TRBV10-1 with TRBJ2-3; 8 bases agree with TRBD2. With V trimmed by 5 bases and J by 5 bases, 6 bases remained unmatched. The germline gives CDR1 WNHNN, CDR2 SYGVQD (reference sequence). This CDR3 region has 14 residues. The CDR3 DNA reads as TGCGCCAGCAGTCCAGCGGGAGCGTTAGATACGCAGTATTTT. This translates into CASSPAGALDTQYF.

This sequence joins TRBV29-1 and TRBJ2-3, with D maybe TRBD2 (7 bases). V lost 7 bases and J lost 0, with 8 bases in between. CDR1 SQVTM and CDR2 ANQGSEA come from the germline V gene. This CDR3 spans 12 amino acids. The CDR3 sequence is CSAGGSTDTQYF. CDR3 DNA: TGCAGCGCGGGGGGCAGCACAGATACGCAGTATTTT.

The chain uses TRBV7-6 and TRBJ2-4; 13 nucleotides align to TRBD2. Germline V lookup: CDR1 SGHVS, CDR2 FNYEAQ. The J segment lost 0 bases and the V segment lost 2 bases, leaving 10 bases of the junction unmatched. This CDR3 contains 20 residues. The CDR3 sequence is CASSLPAGLAGELAKNIQYF. As DNA, the CDR3 is TGTGCCAGCAGCTTACCCGCTGGACTAGCGGGAGAACTAGCCAAAAACATTCAGTACTTC.

The chain employs TRBV28 and TRBJ1-5, with D unclear. Germline-derived CDR1 and CDR2 are MDHEN and SYDVKM. The CDR3 is 14 amino acids. The V gene lost 8 bases and the J gene lost 5 bases, with 16 bases spanning the gap. CDR3 loop: CASGRETDYQPQHF. CDR3 nucleotide sequence: TGTGCCAGCGGGCGGGAGACCGACTATCAGCCCCAGCATTTT.

V and J are TRBV5-1 and TRBJ1-3, with D possibly matching TRBD1 (5 bases). CDR3 length equals 17 residues. CDR1 is SGHRS and CDR2 is YFSETQ in the germline V gene. The V end was cut by 0 bases, the J end by 0 bases, with 13 bases between. The chain's CDR3 is CASSLVTGQSSGNTIYF. As DNA, the CDR3 is TGCGCCAGCAGCTTGGTGACTGGACAAAGCTCTGGAAACACCATATATTTT.

This clone showed up just once. The V gene is TRBV6-5, the J gene TRBJ2-7; D might be TRBD1 (6 bases). The CDR3 has 13 residues. V lost 5 bases and J 4 bases, leaving 12 bases between the germline ends. Germline assignment: CDR1 MNHEY and CDR2 SVGAGI. Written as DNA, the CDR3 is TGTGCCAGCAGTCCTGGACAGTTTTACGAGCAGTACTTC. The encoded protein is CASSPGQFYEQYF.

The chain recombines TRBV7-9 with TRBJ2-7; TRBD2 aligns across 14 bases. The germline V gene encodes CDR1 SEHNR and CDR2 FQNEAQ (reference sequence). The CDR3 sequence is 15 residues long. Trimming removed 4 bases from V and 4 bases from J; junction bases left unmatched: 3. Here the CDR3 DNA reads TGTGCCAGCAGCTACGGGACTAGCGGGAGTTACGAGCAGTACTTC. Translating it yields CASSYGTSGSYEQYF.

This chain joins TRBV3-1 (or the pseudogene TRBV3-2) and TRBJ2-1, with TRBD1 identical over 7 bases. J was trimmed by 4 bases and V by 5 bases; bases with no gene match: 8. This CDR3 spans 15 amino acids. The germline gives CDR1 LGHDT, CDR2 YNNKEL (reference sequence). For the CDR3, the DNA is TGTGCCAGCAGCATAGACAGGGCGGTTTACAATGAGCAGTTCTTC. This translates into CASSIDRAVYNEQFF.

The chain has TRBV18 and TRBJ1-3; D remains unclear. Looked up from germline, CDR1 is KGHSH and CDR2 is LQKENI. This CDR3 region has 13 residues. Trimming shortened V by 4 bases and J by 2 bases, and 6 bases separated the two germline ends. CDR3 loop: CASSRGTGNTIYF. The CDR3 coding sequence is TGTGCCAGCTCACGCGGGACTGGAAACACCATATATTTT.

The rearrangement uses TRBV9 and TRBJ2-3; tentative D call: TRBD2 (5 bases). This CDR3 contains 15 residues. V was clipped by 0 bases and J by 3 bases, with 11 bases between them. Germline CDR1 and CDR2: SGDLS and YYNGEE. In DNA form, the CDR3 reads TGTGCCAGCAGCGTAGAGGGAGTGAGGACAGATACGCAGTATTTT. Its protein product is CASSVEGVRTDTQYF.

The V call is TRBV9, the J call TRBJ2-3, with 9 bases that match TRBD2. The CDR3 has 16 residues. From germline, CDR1 is SGDLS and CDR2 YYNGEE. Losses at the gene ends were 4 bases for V and 4 bases for J; bases not matched to a gene: 10. The CDR3 DNA sequence: TGTGCCAGCAGCACTATAGCGGGAGTTTTCGCAGATACGCAGTATTTT. Encoded protein: CASSTIAGVFADTQYF.

The chain couples TRBV29-1 to TRBJ2-1, with 8 bases aligning to TRBD2. The CDR3 has 14 residues. Trimming cost V 6 bases and J 4 bases; bases outside gene matches: 8. Per germline, CDR1 SQVTM and CDR2 ANQGSEA. For the CDR3, the DNA is TGCAGCGTCCAAACGTTAGCGGGGTACAATGAGCAGTTCTTC. Translating gives CSVQTLAGYNEQFF.

The V call is TRBV28, the J call TRBJ1-4; 8 positions match TRBD1. Per germline, CDR1 MDHEN and CDR2 SYDVKM. The CDR3 spans 14 residues. J was trimmed by 7 bases and V by 6 bases; bases with no gene match: 7. The CDR3 bases are TGTGCCAGCAGCCGAGGGGACAGGCCTGAAAAACTGTTTTTT. This codes for CASSRGDRPEKLFF.

The rearrangement joins TRBV4-3 to TRBJ2-1; D may be TRBD1 (6 bases). Trimming cost V 4 bases and J 5 bases, with 18 bases left between them. The CDR3 has 16 amino acids. The V gene's germline CDR1 is LGHNA and CDR2 YSLEER. Here the CDR3 DNA reads TGCGCCAGCAGCCCCCACAGGGCTGGTATGAACAATGAGCAGTTCTTC. This encodes CASSPHRAGMNNEQFF.

This clone was observed a single time. The chain links TRBV27 to TRBJ2-1; D unresolved. The CDR3 loop spans 18 amino acids. The V and J ends lost 0 bases and 0 bases respectively, with 15 bases between them. Per the germline V gene, CDR1 is MNHEY and CDR2 is SMNVEV (reference sequence). The CDR3 coding sequence is TGTGCCAGCAGTTTATCTAGTCTCCACTTGAGCTCCTACAATGAGCAGTTCTTC. It specifies CASSLSSLHLSSYNEQFF.

CDR3 in amino acids: CASSYPRGGSSYEQYF. CDR3 nucleotide sequence: TGTGCCAGCAGTTACCCGCGCGGGGGGAGCTCCTACGAGCAGTACTTC. This rearrangement joins TRBV6-2 or TRBV6-3 to TRBJ2-7; the match to TRBD2 covers 8 bases. This CDR3 has 16 amino acids. CDR1 and CDR2 (germline): MNHEY, SVGEGT. V lost 2 bases to trimming and J lost 0 bases; unmatched junction nucleotides: 6.

This rearrangement joins TRBV5-1 to TRBJ2-3, with 10 bases fitting TRBD2. CDR1 and CDR2 (germline): SGHRS, YFSETQ. V trimming: 3 bases; J trimming: 6 bases; junction bases outside the gene matches: 4. The CDR3 extends over 14 amino acids. CDR3 bases: TGCGCCAGCAGCTCTAGCGGGAGTCCGGATACGCAGTATTTT. This codes for CASSSSGSPDTQYF.

V is TRBV5-4 and J is TRBJ1-2; D ambiguous. From germline, CDR1 is SGHNT and CDR2 YYREEE (reference sequence). The CDR3 consists of 15 residues. Trimming stripped 0 bases from V and 2 bases from J, with 11 bases between. In nucleotides, the CDR3 is TGTGCCAGCAGCTTGGAGCTGGGAGAAAACTATGGCTACACCTTC. Translating it yields CASSLELGENYGYTF. Variable domain in full (rest from reference TRBV5-4 and TRBJ1-2): ETGVTQSPTHLIKTRGQQVTLRCSSQSGHNTVSWYQQALGQGPQFIFQYYREEENGRGNFPPRFSGLQFPNYSSELNVNALELDDSALYLCASSLELGENYGYTFGSGTRLTVV.

The chain carries TRBV29-1 and TRBJ2-7; D call uncertain. CDR3 length: 11 residues. Between the trimmed V and J ends, which lost 5 bases and 0 bases, there was a span of 5 bases. CDR1 SQVTM and CDR2 ANQGSEA come from the germline V gene. CDR3 region: CSVRSSYEQYF. CDR3 bases: TGCAGCGTTCGGAGCTCCTACGAGCAGTACTTC.